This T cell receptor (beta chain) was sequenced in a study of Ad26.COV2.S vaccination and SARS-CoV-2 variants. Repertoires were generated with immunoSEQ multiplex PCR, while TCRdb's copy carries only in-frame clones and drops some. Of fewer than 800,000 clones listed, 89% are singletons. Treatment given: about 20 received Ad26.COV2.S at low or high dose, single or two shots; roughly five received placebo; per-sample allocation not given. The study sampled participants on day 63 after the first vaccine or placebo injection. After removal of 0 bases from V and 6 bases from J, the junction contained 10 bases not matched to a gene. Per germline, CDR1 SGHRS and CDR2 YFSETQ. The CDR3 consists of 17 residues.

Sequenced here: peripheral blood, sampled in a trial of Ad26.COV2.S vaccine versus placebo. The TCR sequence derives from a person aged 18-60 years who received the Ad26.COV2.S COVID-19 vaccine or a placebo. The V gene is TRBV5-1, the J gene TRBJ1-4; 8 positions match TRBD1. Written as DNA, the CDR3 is TGCGCCAGCAGCTTGGCCCAGGGCAGGGGGCGAGATGAAAAACTGTTTTTT. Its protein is CASSLAQGRGRDEKLFF.